This T cell receptor beta chain came from a study of T-cell memory formation after mild COVID-19 (dated by TCRdb to about 2021). For the wider study: TCR sequence clusters from the two donors were largely donor specific. Longitudinal TCRalpha and TCRbeta repertoire sequencing tracked T-cell clones expanding and contracting after mild COVID-19 in a couple of donors. The cohort comprised two young, previously healthy adult volunteers, one female and one male.

Sequencing used an Illumina NovaSeq 6000. cDNA libraries for TCRalpha and TCRbeta were prepared by 5'RACE using constant-segment primers, with sample barcodes and unique molecular identifiers added. Trizol reagent was used to extract RNA from every sample. Amplification of the libraries took two PCR steps, and the second step added a second sample barcode plus Illumina TruSeq adapters. Sequencing of libraries was performed on an Illumina NovaSeq with 2 x 150 bp paired-end reads. For the original study's pipeline: The reads were demultiplexed and collapsed into UMI-guided consensus sequences using migec v1.2.7. With mixcr v2.1.11, UMI consensuses were aligned to TRA and TRB V and J templates and assembled into clonotypes. Expanded or contracted clonotypes were those called significant by both edgeR and NoisET, with noise models trained on biological replicates. edgeR calls used a false discovery rate-adjusted p below 0.01 and a log2 fold-change threshold of 1. As an exploratory analysis of dynamics, max-normalized trajectories of the 1000 most abundant clonotypes were examined by PCA with hierarchical clustering. Each responding clone was given a CD4 or CD8 phenotype based on the CD4+ and CD8+ repertoires, which had been sequenced separately. TCRdb itself trimmed the public reads at Q25 with fastp, ran MiXCR and retained productive beta chains. Here each entry gathers all rows of one CDR3 protein and keeps the most common genes and DNA. The V and J calls and clone size are TCRdb's, not the authors'. This sample gives around 140,000 distinct CDR3 sequences in total; 15% to 20% of them show up just once. The ten largest clones take up 2% to 2.5% of the sample.

Taken from the germline V gene, the CDR1 and CDR2 loops are SGHRS and YFSETQ. From the cysteine up to the phenylalanine, the CDR3 has a length of 14 residues. The kept DNA is CDR3 alone, 42 bases in frame from the first base. V lost 1 base and J lost 2 bases; the stretch between them is 10 bases long. Ficoll-Paque density gradient centrifugation was the method used to isolate PBMCs. Overall results and qualifications from the work: Contracting CD4+ clones appeared mostly in the CM and EM memory subsets, whereas CD8+ clones were enriched in EMRA. Clones contracting from day 15 to 85 had balanced CD4/CD8 phenotypes, while a second wave expanding from day 15 to 37 was biased towards CD4+. SARS-CoV-2 specificity of the second-wave clones peaking on day 37 was not confirmed. Some responding clones were detected in pre-infection memory, suggesting pre-existing cross-reactive memory T cells joined the SARS-CoV-2 response. Only two mild cases were covered in the study, and larger cohorts including severe cases with pre-infection samples were considered necessary.

This clonotype was counted between two and nine times. It lacks a known antigen. No qualities accompany the bases; no much larger clone lies one base away. The chain couples TRBV5-1 to TRBJ2-7; TRBD1 is a possible D gene, resting on 5 matching bases. This TCR was sampled from an adult woman who had mild COVID-19 (a few samples of this study predate the infection). The sample titles of this study are shuffled in the database, so cell type and time point are left out; the donor was told from shared clones. The source material was PBMCs or a T cell subset sorted from them (not recorded which). The CDR3 protein is CASSLMTATYEQYF. The bases read TGCGCCAGCAGCTTGATGACAGCAACCTACGAGCAGTACTTC.